The rows below give T cell receptor beta chains drawn from one sample of a study of T cell responses to AZD1222 COVID-19 vaccine. Sequenced by immunoSEQ multiplex PCR; TCRdb stores in-frame clones only, minus some. The sample contains approximately 76,000 clones, about 89% of which appear only once. The sequences come from peripheral blood, collected on day 0 of MenACWY control vaccination. These receptors were obtained from an adult in good health. The conserved cysteine and the conserved F or W are not part of the CDR3 here.

V | CDR3
TRBV2 | ASKTGTVNYGYT
TRBV7-6 | ASSSDAPQHAYNEQF
TRBV27 | ASSPSGNEQF
TRBV19 | ASSVTRDGSYEQY
TRBV6-5 | ASSPGLNYGYT
TRBV6-5 | AIRPTPPSADTQY
TRBV7-2 | ASSFWLAGGPGELF
TRBV9 | ASSVAPGQHQPQH
TRBV19 | ASSIDRIWRDQRNEQF
TRBV28 | ASRSRTIRQELYEQY
TRBV24-1 | ATGTGSSYEQY
TRBV10-2 | ASSGSGRGADTQY
TRBV6-1 | ASSEVGLSDTQY
TRBV18 | ASSSGSNPDQPQH
TRBV6-4 | ASSMGPNEKLF
TRBV2 | ASVPAPQGSGEKLF